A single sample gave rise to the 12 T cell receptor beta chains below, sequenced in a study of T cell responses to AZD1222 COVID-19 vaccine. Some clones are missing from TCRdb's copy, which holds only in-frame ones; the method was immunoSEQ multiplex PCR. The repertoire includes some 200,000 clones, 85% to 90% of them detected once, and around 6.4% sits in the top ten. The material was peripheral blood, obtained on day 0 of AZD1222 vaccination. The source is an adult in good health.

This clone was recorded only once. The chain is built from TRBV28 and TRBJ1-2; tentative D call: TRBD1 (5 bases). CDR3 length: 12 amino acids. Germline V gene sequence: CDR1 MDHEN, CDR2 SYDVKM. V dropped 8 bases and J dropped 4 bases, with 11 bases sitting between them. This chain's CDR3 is CASRGVGYGYTF. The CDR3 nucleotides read TGTGCCAGCCGGGGGGTTGGCTATGGCTACACCTTC.

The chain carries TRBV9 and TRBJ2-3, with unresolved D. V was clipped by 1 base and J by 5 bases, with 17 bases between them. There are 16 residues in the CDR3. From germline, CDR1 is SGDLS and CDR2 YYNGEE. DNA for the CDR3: TGTGCCAGCAGCGTAATGGGTGAGCGTGATGTAGATACGCAGTATTTT. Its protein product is CASSVMGERDVDTQYF.

CDR3 loop: CASSESDRYGYTF. The CDR3 nucleotides are TGCGCCAGCAGTGAGTCGGACCGCTATGGCTACACCTTC. The gene calls are TRBV10-2 and TRBJ1-2; unclear D gene. The length of the CDR3 is 13 residues. Germline V gives CDR1 WSHSY, CDR2 SAAADI. Trimming took 0 bases from V and 4 from J, leaving 6 bases between them.

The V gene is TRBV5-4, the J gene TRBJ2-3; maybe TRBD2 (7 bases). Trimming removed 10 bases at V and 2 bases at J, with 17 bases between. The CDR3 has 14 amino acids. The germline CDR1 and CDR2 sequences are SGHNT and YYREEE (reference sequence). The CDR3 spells CAHSRGGFTDTQYF. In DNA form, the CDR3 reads TGTGCCCACTCTAGGGGGGGGTTCACAGATACGCAGTATTTT. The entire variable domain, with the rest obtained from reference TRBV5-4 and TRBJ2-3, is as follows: ETGVTQSPTHLIKTRGQQVTLRCSSQSGHNTVSWYQQALGQGPQFIFQYYREEENGRGNFPPRFSGLQFPNYSSELNVNALELDDSALYLCAHSRGGFTDTQYFGPGTRLTVL.

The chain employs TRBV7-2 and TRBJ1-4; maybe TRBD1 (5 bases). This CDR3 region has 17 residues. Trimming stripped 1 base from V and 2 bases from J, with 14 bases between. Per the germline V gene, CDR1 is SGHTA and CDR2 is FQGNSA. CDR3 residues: CASSLGTPGPTNEKLFF. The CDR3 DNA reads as TGTGCCAGCAGCTTAGGGACTCCGGGACCGACTAATGAAAAACTGTTTTTT.

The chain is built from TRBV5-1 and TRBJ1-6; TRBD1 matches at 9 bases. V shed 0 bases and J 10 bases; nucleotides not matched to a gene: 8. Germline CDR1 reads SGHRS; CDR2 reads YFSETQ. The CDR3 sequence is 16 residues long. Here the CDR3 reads CASSLGTGAGGSPLHF. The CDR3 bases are TGCGCCAGCAGCTTGGGGACAGGGGCGGGTGGCTCACCCCTCCACTTT. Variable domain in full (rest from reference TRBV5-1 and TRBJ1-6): KAGVTQTPRYLIKTRGQQVTLSCSPISGHRSVSWYQQTPGQGLQFLFEYFSETQRNKGNFPGRFSGRQFSNSRSEMNVSTLELGDSALYLCASSLGTGAGGSPLHFGNGTRLTVT.

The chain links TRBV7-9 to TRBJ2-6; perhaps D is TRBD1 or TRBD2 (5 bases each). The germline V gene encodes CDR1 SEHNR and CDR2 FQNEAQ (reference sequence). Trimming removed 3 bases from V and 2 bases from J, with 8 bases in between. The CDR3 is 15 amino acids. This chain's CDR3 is CASSFGGAGANVLTF. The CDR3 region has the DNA TGTGCCAGCAGCTTTGGGGGTGCTGGGGCCAACGTCCTGACTTTC.

In DNA, the CDR3 is TGTGCCAGCAGTGACCCTAGCGGGGGACGAGATACGCAGTATTTT. This sequence encodes CASSDPSGGRDTQYF. V is TRBV6-1 and J is TRBJ2-3; TRBD2 aligns across 10 bases. V lost 3 bases to trimming and J lost 5 bases; unmatched junction nucleotides: 5. The germline V gene encodes CDR1 MNHNS and CDR2 SASEGT. The CDR3 runs to 15 residues.

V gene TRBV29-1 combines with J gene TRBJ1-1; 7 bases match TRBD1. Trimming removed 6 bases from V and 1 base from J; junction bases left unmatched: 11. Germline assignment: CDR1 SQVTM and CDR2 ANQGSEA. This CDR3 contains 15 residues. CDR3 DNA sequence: TGCAGCGTGCGCAGGGACAGCGAAACGAACACTGAAGCTTTCTTT. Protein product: CSVRRDSETNTEAFF.

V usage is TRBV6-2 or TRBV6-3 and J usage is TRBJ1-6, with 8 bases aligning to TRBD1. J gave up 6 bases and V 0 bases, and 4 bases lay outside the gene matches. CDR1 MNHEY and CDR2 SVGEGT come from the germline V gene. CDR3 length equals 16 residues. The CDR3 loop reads CASSYSGQGPNSPLHF. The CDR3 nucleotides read TGTGCCAGCAGTTACTCTGGACAGGGACCTAATTCACCCCTCCACTTT.

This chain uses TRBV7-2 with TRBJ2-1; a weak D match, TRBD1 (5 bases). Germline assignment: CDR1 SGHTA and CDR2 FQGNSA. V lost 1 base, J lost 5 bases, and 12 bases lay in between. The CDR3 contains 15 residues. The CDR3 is CASSLVAGQNNEQFF. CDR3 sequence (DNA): TGTGCCAGCAGCTTAGTGGCAGGGCAGAACAATGAGCAGTTCTTC.

The CDR3 loop reads CASTVGGAQGYSPLHF. CDR3 in DNA: TGTGCCAGCACCGTGGGGGGGGCGCAAGGTTATTCACCCCTCCACTTT. The J gene is TRBJ1-6, the V gene TRBV28, with D possibly TRBD1 on 6 matching bases. V lost 7 bases and J 8 bases, leaving 21 bases between the germline ends. The CDR3 runs to 16 residues. CDR1 and CDR2 from the germline V gene are MDHEN and SYDVKM. Looking up the rest from reference TRBV28 and TRBJ1-6 gives the full variable domain: DVKVTQSSRYLVKRTGEKVFLECVQDMDHENMFWYRQDPGLGLRLIYFSYDVKMKEKGDIPEGYSVSREKKERFSLILESASTNQTSMYLCASTVGGAQGYSPLHFGNGTRLTVT.